The clone carrying this TCR beta chain was observed a handful of times. The data belong to a study of blood T cells in healthy people across ages. With V trimmed by 3 bases and J by 8 bases, 9 bases remained unmatched. CDR3 length equals 16 residues. CDR1 KGHDR and CDR2 SFDVKD come from the germline V gene. PCR was performed a second time for about 7 to 11 cycles using a sample-barcoded 5' primer and a J-beta primer mix. Researchers report that a template-switch adaptor with 12 random nucleotides tagged each cDNA molecule. MiXCR, applied by TCRdb to the 5' RACE reads, yields one record per CDR3 protein. The sample carries around 870,000 distinct CDR3 sequences, 29% recorded once.

The TCR comes from a woman older than 75 in good health. The rearrangement links TRBV24-1 to TRBJ2-1, with TRBD1 matching 10 bases. The specimen sequenced was blood. Written as DNA, the CDR3 is TGTGCCACCAGTGATATAACCGGGACAGGGGTCGATGAGCAGTTCTTC. Encoded protein: CATSDITGTGVDEQFF.